This entry concerns a single T cell receptor beta chain. Its cognate antigen has yet to be identified. Within one base of it there is no much larger clone, and no base qualities were kept. These data come from a study of graft-versus-host responses after intestinal transplantation (dated by TCRdb to about 2021). Notes on the research overall: Recipients received multivisceral, liver-intestinal, or isolated intestinal transplants. All recipients received anti-thymocyte globulin induction followed by maintenance tacrolimus and steroids for around 3 years. To identify alloreactive clones, pre-transplant mixed lymphocyte reaction products were sequenced and compared with unstimulated pre-transplant donor and recipient T cells. Graft-versus-host and host-versus-graft alloreactive T cell clones were tracked in the graft, circulation and bone marrow after intestinal transplantation using bulk TCR-beta CDR3 sequencing. Donor T cell macrochimerism was defined as a peak of at least 4% donor T cells among recipient peripheral blood mononuclear cells. Rather than being sequenced by the commercial service, samples from a few later patients were sequenced in-house on an Illumina MiSeq and processed with MiXCR. A cohort of about two dozen intestinal transplant recipients, including one retransplant, was enrolled, and 3 patients lacking pretransplant specimens were excluded. The investigation overall reported the following: GvH clones turned up in recipient bone marrow, with some appearing earlier in ileal mucosa or blood, a pattern consistent with an intestinal mucosal origin. Early after transplant, peak levels of circulating GvH clones were associated with declines in HvG clones. Conclusions were limited by the relatively low number and heterogeneity of intestinal transplant patients. In the allografts of patients with donor T cell macrochimerism, GvH to HvG T cell clonal ratios were high.

The library was prepared using the immunoSEQ multiplex PCR assay. For most patients, genomic DNA was isolated using the Qiagen DNeasy Blood and Tissue Kit and was shipped frozen to Adaptive Biotechnologies for TCR sequencing. High-throughput TCR-beta CDR3 sequencing of genomic DNA from most patients was performed by Adaptive Biotechnologies. For the original study's pipeline: TCR sequencing data for over 15 patients were retrieved from Adaptive's ImmunoSEQ software; three other patients were processed with MiXCR and VDJtools. To correct CD4 versus CD8 sorting errors, any sequence found in both subsets at a frequency ratio below 5:1 was removed. Because the origin of CDR3 nucleotide sequences shared between donor and recipient could not be assigned, those sequences were removed. To be classed as alloreactive, a clone needed at least 2-fold expansion over unstimulated cells and a minimum CFSE-low frequency of 0.002% (template counts) or 0.001% (read counts). Mappable clones were those detected in sequenced pre-transplant spleen, lymph node, or MLR CFSE-low populations of the donor or recipient. Cumulative frequency of alloreactive clones was calculated as a percentage of all sequences weighted by copy number. Sourced from immuneACCESS, this table was stored by TCRdb with only in-frame sequences that have V and J called. A share of the clones is absent; for the studies checked, an unresolved V gene accounts for under half, and the remainder has no known explanation. That table gives V, J and clone size, and the DNA gave D and trimming. For this sample there are approximately 71,000 clones; around 92% appear just once. The ten largest account for about 2.7% of the sample.

In the paper's terms, the time point label means: cells obtained before transplantation from donor or recipient. CD3+CD4+ and CD3+CD8+ populations were FACS-sorted from unstimulated pre-transplant donor and recipient cells taken from spleen or lymph nodes. The source is a human donor who received an intestinal transplant. The specimen comprised unstimulated CD8+ T cells sorted from spleen or lymph node cells, sampled before intestinal transplant.

The nucleotides read TGCGCCAGCAGCCAAGATCGAGAAGTTGGAAACACCATATATTTT. It encodes CASSQDREVGNTIYF. Rearrangement joined TRBV4-1 to TRBJ1-3, with no reliable assignment of the D segment. Taken from cysteine to phenylalanine, the CDR3 has 15 residues. The only DNA kept is the CDR3, 45 bases in frame from the first base. Based on the germline V gene, the CDR1 and CDR2 sequences are MGHRA and YSYEKL. V and J are truncated by 0 bases and 3 bases respectively, leaving an intervening sequence of 9 bases.